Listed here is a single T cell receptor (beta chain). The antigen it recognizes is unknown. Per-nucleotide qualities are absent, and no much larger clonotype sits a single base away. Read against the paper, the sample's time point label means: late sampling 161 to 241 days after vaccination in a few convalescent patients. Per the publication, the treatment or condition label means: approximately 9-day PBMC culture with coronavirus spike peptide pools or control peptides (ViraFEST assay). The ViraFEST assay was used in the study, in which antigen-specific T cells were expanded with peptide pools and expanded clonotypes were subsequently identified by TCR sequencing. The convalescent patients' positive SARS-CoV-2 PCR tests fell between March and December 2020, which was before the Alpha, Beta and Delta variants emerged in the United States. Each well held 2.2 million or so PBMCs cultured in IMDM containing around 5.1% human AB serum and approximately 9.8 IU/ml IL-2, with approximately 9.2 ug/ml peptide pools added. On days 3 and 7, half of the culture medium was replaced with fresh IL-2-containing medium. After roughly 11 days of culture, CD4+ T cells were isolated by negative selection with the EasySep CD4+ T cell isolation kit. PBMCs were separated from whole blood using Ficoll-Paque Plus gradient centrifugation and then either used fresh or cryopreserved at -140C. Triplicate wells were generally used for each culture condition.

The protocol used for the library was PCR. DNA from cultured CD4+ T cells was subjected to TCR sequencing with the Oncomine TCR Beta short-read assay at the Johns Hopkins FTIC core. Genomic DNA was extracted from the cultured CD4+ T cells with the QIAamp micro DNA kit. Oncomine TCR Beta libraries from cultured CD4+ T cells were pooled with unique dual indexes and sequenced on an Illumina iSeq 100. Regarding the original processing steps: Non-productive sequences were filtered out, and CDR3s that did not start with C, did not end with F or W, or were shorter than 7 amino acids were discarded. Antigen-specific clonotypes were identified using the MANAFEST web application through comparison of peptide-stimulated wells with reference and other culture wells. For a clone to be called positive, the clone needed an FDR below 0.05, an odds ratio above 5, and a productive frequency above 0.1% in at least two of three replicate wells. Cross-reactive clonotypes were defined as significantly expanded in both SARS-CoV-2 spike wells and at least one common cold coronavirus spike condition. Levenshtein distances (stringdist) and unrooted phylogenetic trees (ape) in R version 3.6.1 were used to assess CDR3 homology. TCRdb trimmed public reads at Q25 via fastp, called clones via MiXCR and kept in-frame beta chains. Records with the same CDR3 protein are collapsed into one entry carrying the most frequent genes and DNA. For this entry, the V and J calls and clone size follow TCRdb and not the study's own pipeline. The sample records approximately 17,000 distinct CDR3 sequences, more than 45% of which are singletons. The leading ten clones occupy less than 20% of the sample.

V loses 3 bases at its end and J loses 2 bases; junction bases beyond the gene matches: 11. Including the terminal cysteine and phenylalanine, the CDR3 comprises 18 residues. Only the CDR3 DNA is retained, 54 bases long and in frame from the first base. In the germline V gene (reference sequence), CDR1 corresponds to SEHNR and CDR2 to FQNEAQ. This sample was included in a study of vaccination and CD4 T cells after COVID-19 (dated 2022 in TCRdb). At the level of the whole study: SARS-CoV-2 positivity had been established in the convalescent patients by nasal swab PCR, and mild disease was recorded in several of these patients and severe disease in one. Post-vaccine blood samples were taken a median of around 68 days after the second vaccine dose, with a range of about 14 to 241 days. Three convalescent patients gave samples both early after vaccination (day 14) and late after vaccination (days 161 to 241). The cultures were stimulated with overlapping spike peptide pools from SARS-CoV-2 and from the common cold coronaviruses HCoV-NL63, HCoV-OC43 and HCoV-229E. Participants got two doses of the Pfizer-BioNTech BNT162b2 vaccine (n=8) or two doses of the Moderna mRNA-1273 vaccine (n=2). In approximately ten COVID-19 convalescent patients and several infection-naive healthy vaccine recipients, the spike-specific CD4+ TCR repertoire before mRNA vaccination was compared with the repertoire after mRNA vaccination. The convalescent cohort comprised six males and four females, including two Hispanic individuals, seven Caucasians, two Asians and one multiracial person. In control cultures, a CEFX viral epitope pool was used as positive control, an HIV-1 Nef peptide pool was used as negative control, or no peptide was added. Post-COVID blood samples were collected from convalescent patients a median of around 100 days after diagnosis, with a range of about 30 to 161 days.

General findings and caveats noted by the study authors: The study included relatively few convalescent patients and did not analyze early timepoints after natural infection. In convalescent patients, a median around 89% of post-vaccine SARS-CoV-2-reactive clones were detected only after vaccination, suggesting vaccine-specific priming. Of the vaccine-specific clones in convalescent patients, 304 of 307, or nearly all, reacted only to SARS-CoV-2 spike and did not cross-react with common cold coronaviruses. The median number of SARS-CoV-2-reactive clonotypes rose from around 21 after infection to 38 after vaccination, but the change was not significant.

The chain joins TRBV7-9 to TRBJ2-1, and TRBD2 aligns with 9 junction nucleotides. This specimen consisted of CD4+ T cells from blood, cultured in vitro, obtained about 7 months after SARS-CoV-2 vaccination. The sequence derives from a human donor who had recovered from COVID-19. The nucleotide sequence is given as TGTGCCAGCAGCTTGACTAGCGGATATATGGGGACCTACAATGAGCAGTTCTTC. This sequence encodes CASSLTSGYMGTYNEQFF.